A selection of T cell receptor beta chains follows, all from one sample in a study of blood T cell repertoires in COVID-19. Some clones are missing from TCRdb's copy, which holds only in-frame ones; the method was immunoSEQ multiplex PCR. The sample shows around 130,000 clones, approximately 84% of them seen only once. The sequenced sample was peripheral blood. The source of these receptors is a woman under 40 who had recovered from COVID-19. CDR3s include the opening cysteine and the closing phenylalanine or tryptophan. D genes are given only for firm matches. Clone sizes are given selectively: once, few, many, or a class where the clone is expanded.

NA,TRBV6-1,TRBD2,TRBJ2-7,TGTGCCAGCAGTGTAAAACTAGCGGGGCTCTCCTACGAGCAGTACTTC,CASSVKLAGLSYEQYF
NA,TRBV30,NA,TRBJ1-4,TGTGCCTGGAGCGATTTGGACAGACTGTTTTTT,CAWSDLDRLFF
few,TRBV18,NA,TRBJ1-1,TGTGCCAGCTCACCACCGCCGAGCATTGTGAACACTGAAGCTTTCTTT,CASSPPPSIVNTEAFF
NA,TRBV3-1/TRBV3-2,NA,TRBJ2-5,TGTGCCAGCAGCCAAACGGCAGGGAACCAAGAGACCCAGTACTTC,CASSQTAGNQETQYF
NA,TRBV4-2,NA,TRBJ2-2,TGTGCCAGCAGCCACACGGGATCTGCGAACACCGGGGAGCTGTTTTTT,CASSHTGSANTGELFF
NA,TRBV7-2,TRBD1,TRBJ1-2,TGTGCCAGCAGCTTGGGACAGGGTGGGATCTATGGCTACACCTTC,CASSLGQGGIYGYTF
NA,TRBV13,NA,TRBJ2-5,TGTGCCAGCAGCCGTAATAACAGGGGGGGGGAGACCCAGTACTTC,CASSRNNRGGETQYF
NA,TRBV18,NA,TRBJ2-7,TGTGCCAGCTCAAAAACAGGGTTCGGGAACGAGCAGTACTTC,CASSKTGFGNEQYF
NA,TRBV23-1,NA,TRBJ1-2,TGCGCCAGCAGTCAACTGGGGGCCGATGGCTACACCTTC,CASSQLGADGYTF
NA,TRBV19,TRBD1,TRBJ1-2,TGTGCCAGTAGTAAGGGGACAGCTTTTAACTATGGCTACACCTTC,CASSKGTAFNYGYTF
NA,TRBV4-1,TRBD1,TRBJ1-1,TGCGCCAGCAGCCCTCGTATAATCCGAACAGGGGTTGACACTGAAGCTTTCTTT,CASSPRIIRTGVDTEAFF
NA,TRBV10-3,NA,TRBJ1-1,TGTGCCATCAGTGGGGGCGGCCCAGGGGCTTTCTTT,CAISGGGPGAFF
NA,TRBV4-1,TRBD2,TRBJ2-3,TGCGCCAGCAGCCAATCTAGCGGGGGGATGGCAGATACGCAGTATTTT,CASSQSSGGMADTQYF
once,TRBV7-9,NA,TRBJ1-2,TGTGCCAGCAGCCTCGGACCGGGAGACTATGGCTACACCTTC,CASSLGPGDYGYTF
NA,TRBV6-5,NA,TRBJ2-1,TGTGCCCTCTCCAAGGGGCGGCTCAATGAGCAGTTCTTC,CALSKGRLNEQFF
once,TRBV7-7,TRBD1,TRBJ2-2,TGTGCTAGCAGCTCGGACAGGTCCGGGGAGCTGTTTTTT,CASSSDRSGELFF
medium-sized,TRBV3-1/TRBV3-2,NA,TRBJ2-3,TGTGCCAGCAGCCTGGAGGGGCTCAGGAACACAGATACGCAGTATTTT,CASSLEGLRNTDTQYF
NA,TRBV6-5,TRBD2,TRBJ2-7,TGTGCCAGCAGTTACCCCACTAGCGGGAGTGATTACGAGCAGTACTTC,CASSYPTSGSDYEQYF
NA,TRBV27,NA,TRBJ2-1,TGTGCCAGCAGCCGGGGGAACAATGAGCAGTTCTTC,CASSRGNNEQFF
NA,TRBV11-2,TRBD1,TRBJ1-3,TGTGCCAGCAGCTCCACCGGGGTGACAGGGAGCCCGAACACCATATATTTT,CASSSTGVTGSPNTIYF
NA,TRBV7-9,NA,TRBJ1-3,TGTGCCAGCAGCTTCTCAGTCTCTGGAAACACCATATATTTT,CASSFSVSGNTIYF
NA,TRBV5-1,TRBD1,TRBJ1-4,TGCGCCAGCAGCATTGGACAGGGGAATGAAAAACTGTTTTTT,CASSIGQGNEKLFF
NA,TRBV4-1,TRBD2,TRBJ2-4,TGCGCCAGCAGCCAAGAGGTAGTAGCGGGAGCCAAAAACATTCAGTACTTC,CASSQEVVAGAKNIQYF
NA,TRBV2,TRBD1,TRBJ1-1,TGTGCCAGCCGGGGACAGGGGAGGACTGAAGCTTTCTTT,CASRGQGRTEAFF
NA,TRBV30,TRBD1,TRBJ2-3,TGTGCCTGGAGAGGGACAGCGACAGATACGCAGTATTTT,CAWRGTATDTQYF